A single sample gave rise to the 29 T cell receptor beta chains below, sequenced in a study of T cell responses to AZD1222 COVID-19 vaccine (dated by TCRdb to about 2021). This specimen's time point label, per the study, means: baseline before first vaccination. Taken with the paper, the label for treatment or condition translates to: meningococcal conjugate vaccine given as trial control. Receptor amplification or capture employed the immunoSEQ multiplex PCR assay. TCRdb took this table from immuneACCESS and kept in-frame rearrangements with V and J called. Such tables lack part of the clones; where checked against another copy, unresolved V genes explain under half of the gap, and the rest is unexplained. The sample profile shows 65,000 to 80,000 clones; 92% of them were found once. Approximately 6.6% of the sample goes to the ten largest clones. This specimen was peripheral blood, taken on day 0 of MenACWY control vaccination. The receptors stem from an adult in good health.

The chain uses TRBV28 and TRBJ2-7; 8 nucleotides agree with TRBD1. V lost 5 bases and J lost 5; bases outside the gene matches: 8. Germline-derived CDR1 and CDR2 are MDHEN and SYDVKM. This CDR3 comprises 14 residues. The CDR3 DNA sequence: TGTGCCAGCAGTCCCCTGGACAGGGTTCACGAGCAGTACTTC. As protein: CASSPLDRVHEQYF.

This clone was recorded a few times. The chain joins TRBV28 to TRBJ2-3; perhaps TRBD1 as D (6 bases). CDR3 length equals 14 residues. Germline V lookup: CDR1 MDHEN, CDR2 SYDVKM. Trimming took off 4 bases at V and 5 bases at J, with 13 bases between the two ends. CDR3 sequence (DNA): TGTGCCAGCAGTTCCGGACAGCCTAAAGATACGCAGTATTTT. Residues: CASSSGQPKDTQYF.

This chain uses TRBV24-1 with TRBJ2-3, with TRBD2 as a possible D gene (6 bases). Germline-derived CDR1 and CDR2 are KGHDR and SFDVKD. With 5 bases removed from V and 4 bases from J, the gap between germline ends came to 18 bases. The CDR3 is 16 amino acids. The CDR3 here is CATSASPGVLADTQYF. CDR3 nucleotide sequence: TGTGCCACCAGTGCCTCCCCGGGAGTTCTGGCAGATACGCAGTATTTT.

J is TRBJ1-4 and V is TRBV5-1; weak D call: TRBD1 (6 bases). Looked up from germline, CDR1 is SGHRS and CDR2 is YFSETQ. The CDR3 consists of 16 residues. The V end lost 4 bases, the J end lost 8 bases, and 21 bases lay between the germline ends. CDR3 nucleotides: TGCGCCAGCAGCCATGGCGGTACAGGGTTAGGGGAAAAACTGTTTTTT. Its translation is CASSHGGTGLGEKLFF. Full variable domain (rest looked up from reference TRBV5-1 and TRBJ1-4): KAGVTQTPRYLIKTRGQQVTLSCSPISGHRSVSWYQQTPGQGLQFLFEYFSETQRNKGNFPGRFSGRQFSNSRSEMNVSTLELGDSALYLCASSHGGTGLGEKLFFGSGTQLSVL.

The chain couples TRBV30 to TRBJ2-1, with 11 nucleotides matching TRBD2. The CDR3 consists of 15 residues. With 2 bases clipped from V and 7 bases from J, the junction kept 7 bases outside the gene matches. CDR1 and CDR2 from the germline V gene are GTSNPN and SVGIG (reference sequence). CDR3 sequence reads: CAWSLPSGGLNEQFF. As DNA, the CDR3 is TGTGCCTGGAGTCTCCCTAGCGGGGGGTTGAATGAGCAGTTCTTC.

The chain couples TRBV4-2 to TRBJ1-2; no reliable D call. The CDR3 extends over 16 amino acids. Trimming stripped 0 bases from V and 2 bases from J, with 13 bases between. Per germline, CDR1 LGHNA and CDR2 YNFKEQ. The CDR3 region is CASSQDVGGVNYGYTF. The CDR3 DNA reads TGTGCCAGCAGCCAAGATGTGGGCGGAGTAAACTATGGCTACACCTTC.

The sample holds one count of this clone. The V call is TRBV21-1, the J call TRBJ2-6. TRBV21-1 is a recognized pseudogene. There are 20 residues in the CDR3. The CDR3 bases are TGTGCCAGCAGCACTTTAACAAGCCCCTTCATTCTCTCTGGGGCCAACGTCCTGACTTTC. Its translation is CASSTLTSPFILSGANVLTF.

The J gene is TRBJ1-5, the V gene TRBV5-5, with TRBD1 identical over 10 bases. V gave up 4 bases and J gave up 6 bases; unmatched junction bases: 4. Germline CDR1 and CDR2: SGHKS and YYEKEE (reference sequence). CDR3 length: 14 residues. CDR3 loop: CASSGGQGGQPQHF. The CDR3 nucleotides are TGTGCCAGCAGCGGAGGACAGGGGGGTCAGCCCCAGCATTTT.

The chain couples TRBV28 to TRBJ2-5; D assignment may be TRBD1 or TRBD2 (5 bases each). Trimming shortened V by 3 bases and J by 5 bases, and 10 bases separated the two germline ends. The germline V gene has CDR1 MDHEN and CDR2 SYDVKM. The CDR3 consists of 13 residues. Here the CDR3 DNA reads TGTGCCAGCAGTTTGTTAGAGGGGGAGACCCAGTACTTC. It specifies CASSLLEGETQYF.

This chain uses TRBV6-2 or TRBV6-3 with TRBJ2-7; 8 positions match TRBD1. V was clipped by 2 bases and J by 9 bases; unmatched bases: 12. Per the germline V gene, CDR1 is MNHEY and CDR2 is SVGEGT. The CDR3 loop spans 15 amino acids. The CDR3 spells CASSYDGTSTGGQYF. In DNA form, the CDR3 reads TGTGCCAGCAGTTACGACGGGACGTCTACAGGGGGGCAGTACTTC.

V is TRBV12-3 or TRBV12-4 and J is TRBJ2-7; D assignment may be TRBD1 or TRBD2 (5 bases each). The V gene lost 7 bases and the J gene lost 9 bases, with 13 bases spanning the gap. The CDR3 totals 11 residues. The CDR3 loop reads CASNLEGRQYF. CDR3 sequence (DNA): TGTGCCAGCAACCTAGAGGGGCGGCAGTACTTC.

V is TRBV27 and J is TRBJ2-2; no clear D gene. V lost 5 bases and J lost 7, with 11 bases in between. The CDR3 has 13 residues. Germline CDR1 MNHEY, CDR2 SMNVEV (reference sequence). As DNA, the CDR3 is TGTGCCAGCAGTCCACTGTCCGGCGGGGAGCTGTTTTTT. Translation gives CASSPLSGGELFF.

The rearrangement joins TRBV28 to TRBJ2-7, with 9 bases that match TRBD1. V shed 5 bases, J shed 4 bases, and the junction held 6 bases outside the gene matches. The CDR3 is 14 residues long. Germline assignment: CDR1 MDHEN and CDR2 SYDVKM. The CDR3, as DNA: TGTGCCAGCAGTCCCGGGACAGGGTTGTACGAGCAGTACTTC. Its protein product is CASSPGTGLYEQYF.

The rearrangement uses TRBV7-9 and TRBJ1-5; D is ambiguous. Between the trimmed V and J ends, which lost 1 base and 2 bases, there was a span of 6 bases. CDR1 is SEHNR, CDR2 FQNEAQ, per germline (reference sequence). The length of the CDR3 is 14 residues. The CDR3 DNA is TGTGCCAGCAGCTTAGGGGTCGGCAATCAGCCCCAGCATTTT. Its translation is CASSLGVGNQPQHF.

This chain links TRBV11-3 with TRBJ2-7; TRBD2 might be the D (6 bases). Per germline, CDR1 SGHNT and CDR2 YENEEA. The CDR3 is made up of 12 amino acids. The ends were cut back, 1 base at V and 7 bases at J, with 8 bases in the middle. The CDR3 sequence: CASSLGGGEQYF. CDR3 nucleotide sequence: TGTGCCAGCAGCTTAGGCGGAGGGGAGCAGTACTTC.

J is TRBJ1-4 and V is TRBV11-1; D gene ambiguous. The CDR3 runs to 16 residues. V was shortened by 2 bases and J by 3 bases, with 13 bases between the two germline ends. Germline CDR1 is SGHAT and CDR2 is FQDESV (reference sequence). The CDR3 DNA reads TGTGCCAGCAGCTTACCCGGCCTCGGCCCTAATGAAAAACTGTTTTTT. Translation gives CASSLPGLGPNEKLFF.

The V call is TRBV6-5, the J call TRBJ1-3; D remains unclear. The germline V gene encodes CDR1 MNHEY and CDR2 SVGAGI. Trimming pared 8 bases from V and 0 bases from J, leaving 14 bases between. The CDR3 totals 15 residues. CDR3 DNA sequence: TGTGCCAGCGAGAGGTTTGGAAGCTCTGGAAACACCATATATTTT. As protein: CASERFGSSGNTIYF.

The chain combines TRBV24-1 with TRBJ2-5; 7 bases are a match to TRBD1. V lost 5 bases and J lost 1; bases outside the gene matches: 3. The CDR3 has 14 residues. Per the germline V gene, CDR1 is KGHDR and CDR2 is SFDVKD. The CDR3 is CATSAQGVQETQYF. The CDR3, as DNA: TGTGCCACCAGTGCCCAGGGGGTCCAAGAGACCCAGTACTTC.

The chain uses TRBV6-2 or TRBV6-3 and TRBJ2-2; no reliable D call. The V end was cut by 0 bases, the J end by 3 bases, with 11 bases between. This CDR3 has 16 amino acids. CDR1 and CDR2 from the germline V gene are MNHEY and SVGEGT. CDR3 bases: TGTGCCAGCAGTTACTCATTTAATCCGTACACCGGGGAGCTGTTTTTT. Its translation: CASSYSFNPYTGELFF.

This rearrangement joins TRBV6-2 or TRBV6-3 to TRBJ2-3; 9 bases align to TRBD2. The CDR3 covers 15 residues. Germline CDR1 reads MNHEY; CDR2 reads SVGEGT. V trimming: 5 bases; J trimming: 3 bases; junction bases outside the gene matches: 6. The CDR3 DNA reads TGTGCCAGCAGTAAAGGACTAGCGAATACAGATACGCAGTATTTT. The encoded protein is CASSKGLANTDTQYF.

The chain recombines TRBV5-8 with TRBJ2-5, with D unresolved. This CDR3 is 15 amino acids long. Germline CDR1 reads SGHTS; CDR2 reads YDEGEE. V lost 0 bases, J lost 2 bases, and 11 bases lay in between. This CDR3 is CASSLARRVQETQYF. The CDR3 region has the DNA TGTGCCAGCAGCTTGGCCCGACGGGTTCAAGAGACCCAGTACTTC.

The chain has TRBV7-6 and TRBJ2-2; 8 bases align to TRBD1. The germline V gene encodes CDR1 SGHVS and CDR2 FNYEAQ. V dropped 5 bases and J dropped 5; count of bases not matched to a gene: 13. This CDR3 contains 17 residues. CDR3 protein: CASSPRDRTIITGELFF. The CDR3 DNA reads as TGTGCCAGCAGCCCCCGGGACAGGACTATTATAACCGGGGAGCTGTTTTTT.

In the case of this clone: Other DNA sequences in this specimen translate into the identical CDR3. This CDR3 is CASSLGTGVMNTEAFF. The CDR3 DNA reads as TGCGCCAGCAGCTTGGGAACAGGCGTGATGAACACTGAAGCTTTCTTT. The rearrangement links TRBV5-1 to TRBJ1-1; tentative D call: TRBD1 (5 bases). The V gene lost 0 bases and the J gene lost 0 bases, with 12 bases spanning the gap. CDR1 is SGHRS and CDR2 is YFSETQ in the germline V gene. The CDR3 consists of 16 residues.

The rearrangement uses TRBV29-1 and TRBJ1-1, with D possibly matching TRBD1 (6 bases). Germline loops: CDR1 SQVTM, CDR2 ANQGSEA. V lost 7 bases to trimming and J lost 1 base, with 10 bases between them. CDR3 length: 12 residues. Written as DNA, the CDR3 is TGCAGCGAGGGACAACCGAACACTGAAGCTTTCTTT. It specifies CSEGQPNTEAFF.

This clone was seen once. The V gene is TRBV6-5, the J gene TRBJ1-3; TRBD1 might be the D (6 bases). CDR1 and CDR2 from the germline V gene are MNHEY and SVGAGI. CDR3 length: 16 amino acids. The V end lost 0 bases, the J end lost 4 bases, and 13 bases lay between the germline ends. This CDR3 is CASSYSPPGAGNTIYF. CDR3 in DNA: TGTGCCAGCAGTTACTCCCCTCCGGGGGCAGGAAACACCATATATTTT.

This chain joins TRBV21-1 and TRBJ1-1; the table's D call TRBD1 went unverified against the DNA. TRBV21-1 is flagged as a pseudogene. The CDR3 consists of 14 residues. The CDR3 region is CASSKGQGNTEAFF. As DNA, the CDR3 is TGTGCCAGCAGCAAGGGACAGGGGAACACTGAAGCTTTCTTT.

CDR3 bases: TGTGCCAGCCGAGCCCCCCTTTTGACCAAAAACATTCAGTACTTC. It specifies CASRAPLLTKNIQYF. The chain is built from TRBV19 and TRBJ2-4; no firm D call. Germline CDR1 and CDR2: LNHDA and SQIVND (reference sequence). V lost 9 bases, J lost 2 bases, and 17 bases lay in between. This CDR3 has 15 residues. The entire variable domain, with the rest obtained from reference TRBV19 and TRBJ2-4, is as follows: DGGITQSPKYLFRKEGQNVTLSCEQNLNHDAMYWYRQDPGQGLRLIYYSQIVNDFQKGDIAEGYSVSREKKESFPLTVTSAQKNPTAFYLCASRAPLLTKNIQYFGAGTRLSVL.

This chain uses TRBV27 with TRBJ2-1, with a possible D match to TRBD1 (6 bases). The CDR3 covers 13 residues. V was cut by 6 bases and J by 10 bases, with 16 bases left in between. The germline V gene has CDR1 MNHEY and CDR2 SMNVEV (reference sequence). CDR3 nucleotides: TGTGCCAGCAGGTTCCCCACAGGGTGGGAGCAGTTCTTC. Amino acids: CASRFPTGWEQFF.

The chain links TRBV11-3 to TRBJ2-3; 12 bases line up with TRBD2. CDR3 length: 18 amino acids. Germline CDR1 SGHNT, CDR2 YENEEA. The V segment lost 4 bases and the J segment 0 bases; nucleotides outside the gene matches: 8. The CDR3 spells CASSSGLAGQTSTDTQYF. The CDR3 DNA reads TGTGCCAGCAGCTCCGGACTAGCGGGACAGACTAGCACAGATACGCAGTATTTT.